Listed here is a single TCR beta chain. Its antigen is unidentified. The CDR3 spans 16 residues. CDR1 is ENHRY and CDR2 is SYGVKD in the germline V gene. V lost 8 bases, J lost 3 bases, and 13 bases stayed unmatched. CD45RO-negative, CCR7-selected cells formed the naive CD8 fraction, which excluded terminally differentiated effector memory CD45RA+ cells. Every donor, a Caucasian adult, lived in Nashville, Tennessee. The sample comes from a study of shared clonotypes between healthy human individuals. Whole-study findings and limits: Shared clonotypes: roughly 5% naive CD4, around 3.5% naive CD8, under 2.5% memory CD4, under 0.45% memory CD8. Naive subsets, compared against memory subsets, generally had larger estimated richness values.

Only in-frame clones appear in the TCRdb table, and some are missing; sequencing was by immunoSEQ multiplex PCR. The data show about 2.1 million clones, with 85% to 95% seen just once and about 1.7% held by the top ten. The chain has TRBV10-3 and TRBJ2-1; TRBD2 aligns across 7 bases. The specimen was naive CD8+ T cells from PBMCs. The origin of this receptor is a man aged 18 to 29 in good health. Some clones in this sample may be carry-over from other donors' samples. The CDR3 bases are TGTGCCATCGGATTAGAGACTAGCACAATCTACAATGAGCAGTTCTTC. This encodes CAIGLETSTIYNEQFF.